Below, 12 T cell receptor beta chains from the same sample are listed, as sequenced in a study of CD8+ T cells in alopecia areata. RNA, once extracted, was reverse transcribed into cDNA for use as the sequencing template. TCRdb's copy holds only in-frame clones and misses some; the assay was immunoSEQ multiplex PCR. The sample lists approximately 140,000 clones, approximately 45% occurring once. The sample comprised CD4+ T cells sorted from blood. Every receptor here comes from a human donor with alopecia areata.

V usage is TRBV15 and J usage is TRBJ2-5; no definite D call. The CDR3 has 13 residues. V lost 0 bases, J lost 7 bases, and 9 bases lay in between. Per germline, CDR1 LNHNV and CDR2 YYDKDF (reference sequence). The CDR3 here is CATSRDPLGTQYF. The DNA for the CDR3 is TGTGCCACCAGCAGAGACCCCCTTGGGACCCAGTACTTC.

V is TRBV18 and J is TRBJ1-1; D gene uncertain. Germline V gene sequence: CDR1 KGHSH, CDR2 LQKENI. Trimming cost V 3 bases and J 1 base, with 9 bases left between them. This CDR3 has 14 residues. CDR3 sequence reads: CASSPSPWNTEAFF. The CDR3 DNA reads as TGTGCCAGCTCACCGTCGCCTTGGAACACTGAAGCTTTCTTT.

In nucleotides, the CDR3 is TGCAGCGTTGAAGATGGGAACTATGGCTACACCTTC. The encoded protein is CSVEDGNYGYTF. This sequence joins TRBV29-1 and TRBJ1-2, with D hard to call. V lost 0 bases, J lost 2 bases, and 4 bases lay in between. The CDR3 totals 12 residues. Per the germline V gene, CDR1 is SQVTM and CDR2 is ANQGSEA.

This chain uses TRBV9 with TRBJ1-2, with D possibly matching TRBD1 (6 bases). Deletions cut 4 bases from V and 6 bases from J, with 16 bases between. CDR1 is SGDLS and CDR2 is YYNGEE in the germline V gene. The CDR3 is 14 residues long. CDR3 loop: CASSRQEKTDGYTF. The CDR3 DNA sequence: TGTGCCAGCAGCCGACAGGAAAAAACCGATGGCTACACCTTC.

This clone was seen a handful of times. The chain uses TRBV5-1 and TRBJ2-5; TRBD1 aligns across 9 bases. The CDR3 loop spans 14 amino acids. CDR1 and CDR2 from the germline V gene are SGHRS and YFSETQ. Unmatched junction bases numbered 1, after V lost 2 bases and J lost 2 bases. The CDR3 DNA reads as TGCGCCAGCAGCTTCGGACAGGGGCAAGAGACCCAGTACTTC. This codes for CASSFGQGQETQYF.

CDR3 coding DNA: TGTGCCACCAGACAGGGGAGCACAGATACGCAGTATTTT. It encodes CATRQGSTDTQYF. V is TRBV28 and J is TRBJ2-3; 8 bases agree with TRBD1. J was trimmed by 0 bases and V by 10 bases; bases with no gene match: 3. The CDR3 loop spans 13 amino acids. Germline CDR1 reads MDHEN; CDR2 reads SYDVKM.

The rearrangement joins TRBV9 to TRBJ2-1, with D hard to call. The CDR3 has 12 residues. V lost 3 bases to trimming and J lost 12 bases, with 13 bases between them. Germline CDR1 reads SGDLS; CDR2 reads YYNGEE. CDR3 DNA: TGTGCCAGCAGCGCAGACCCCTCTGCGCAGTTCTTC. As protein: CASSADPSAQFF.

Here the CDR3 reads CASSQVGFRTGELFF. CDR3 in DNA: TGCGCCAGCAGCCAAGTGGGGTTCAGGACCGGGGAGCTGTTTTTT. The gene calls are TRBV4-1 and TRBJ2-2; D is unresolved. The length of the CDR3 is 15 residues. The germline V gene encodes CDR1 MGHRA and CDR2 YSYEKL. The germline V and J ends were trimmed by 1 base and 5 bases, with 11 bases remaining between them.

A note on this clone: The sample holds other DNA sequences that translate to the same CDR3. The chain employs TRBV5-1 and TRBJ2-2; D possibly corresponds to TRBD1 (5 bases). V shed 0 bases and J shed 5 bases, with 5 bases lying between them. CDR1 SGHRS and CDR2 YFSETQ come from the germline V gene. The CDR3 totals 13 residues. The CDR3 region is CASSLEGTGELFF. The CDR3 bases are TGCGCCAGCAGCTTGGAGGGGACCGGGGAGCTGTTTTTT.

This chain links TRBV6-1 with TRBJ2-2; D is undetermined. The CDR3 consists of 13 residues. Germline-derived CDR1 and CDR2 are MNHNS and SASEGT. The V end was cut by 7 bases, the J end by 4 bases, with 10 bases between. In nucleotides, the CDR3 is TGTGCCAGCATGGGGTACGGCACCGGGGAGCTGTTTTTT. Protein: CASMGYGTGELFF.

The chain carries TRBV7-3 and TRBJ2-5; TRBD2 matches at 12 bases. CDR3 length: 14 amino acids. Trimming removed 5 bases from V and 5 bases from J; junction bases left unmatched: 3. Germline V CDR1 and CDR2: SGHTA, FQGTGA. The CDR3 region has the DNA TGTGCCAGCAGCCCAGGGACTAGCGGGGAGACCCAGTACTTC. Protein sequence: CASSPGTSGETQYF.

The chain links TRBV27 to TRBJ2-2; no clear D gene. CDR1 and CDR2 (germline): MNHEY, SMNVEV (reference sequence). This CDR3 is built from 13 residues. Trimming stripped 3 bases from V and 5 bases from J, with 7 bases between. The CDR3 coding sequence is TGTGCCAGCAGTTTCGCTGGTACCGGGGAGCTGTTTTTT. Protein product: CASSFAGTGELFF.